The 18 T cell receptor beta chains below were found in one sample sequenced in a study of tumor and adjacent non-tumor tissue in lung cancer. This sample's RNA came from whole unsorted tissue. More than 3 cm separated this lung sample from the edge of the tumor. TCRbeta libraries were built with three rounds of nested PCR, modified from ARM-PCR. MiXCR was run by TCRdb on the multiplex PCR reads, yielding one entry per CDR3 protein. The sample consists of 70,000 to 90,000 distinct CDR3 sequences, 65% to 75% of them appearing once. Material for sequencing was distant non-tumor lung tissue. The source is a woman aged 50 to 60 with non-small cell lung cancer.

With regard to this clonotype: A much larger clone differs from this one at a single base, so this may be a read error. The rearrangement links TRBV6-6 to TRBJ2-1; a weak D match, TRBD2 (6 bases). The CDR3 extends over 18 amino acids. Trimming took 0 bases from V and 7 from J, leaving 22 bases between them. Germline lookup yields CDR1 MNHNY and CDR2 SVGAGI (reference sequence). The DNA of the CDR3 is TGTGCCAGCAGTTACTCCGAAACCCCCCCGTTAGGGAGGAATGAGCAGTTCTTC. It specifies CASSYSETPPLGRNEQFF.

This clonotype appeared once. An end of the junction does not agree with germline; a read error may underlie this. The chain is built from TRBV5-1 and TRBJ2-7; maybe TRBD1 (5 bases). The CDR3 covers 15 residues. The germline CDR1 and CDR2 sequences are SGHRS and YFSETQ. The CDR3 DNA reads as TGCGCCAGCAGCCCCAGGGCTACTTCGACCTACGGGCAGTACTTC. It codes for CASSPRATSTYGQYF.

J is TRBJ2-3 and V is TRBV28; 8 nucleotides agree with TRBD1. V lost 4 bases and J lost 2; bases outside the gene matches: 5. CDR1 is MDHEN and CDR2 is SYDVKM in the germline V gene. This CDR3 is 15 amino acids long. CDR3: CASSSTGALTDTQYF. The CDR3 nucleotides read TGTGCCAGCAGTTCGACAGGGGCCCTCACAGATACGCAGTATTTT.

The CDR3 is CSAQKARIVNSPLHF. Here the CDR3 DNA reads TGCAGTGCCCAAAAAGCCAGGATAGTCAATTCACCCCTCCACTTT. The V gene is TRBV20-1, the J gene TRBJ1-6; D not resolved. This CDR3 contains 15 residues. The V end lost 6 bases, the J end lost 7 bases, and 19 bases lay between the germline ends. The germline V gene encodes CDR1 DFQATT and CDR2 SNEGSKA (reference sequence).

This clonotype was picked up one time. The J gene is TRBJ2-4, the V gene TRBV29-1; D call uncertain. Germline lookup yields CDR1 SQVTM and CDR2 ANQGSEA. The CDR3 loop spans 15 amino acids. In nucleotides, the CDR3 is TGCAACGTGCTGCTGGGGTTGGGGTTTGCTAACATTCAGTACTTC. Amino acids: CNVLLGLGFANIQYF.

This clonotype was observed a handful of times. The CDR3 nucleotides are TGTGCCAGCAGCCCGACTAGCGGGAGACCAGAGACCCAGTACTTC. Translated, it gives CASSPTSGRPETQYF. The J gene is TRBJ2-5, the V gene TRBV7-3; TRBD2 agrees at 12 bases. Germline trimming cut 5 bases from V and 4 bases from J; bases unmatched to any gene: 5. This CDR3 spans 15 amino acids. Germline V gene lookup returns CDR1 SGHTA and CDR2 FQGTGA.

Points on this clonotype: A much larger clone differs by one base, so this may be a read error. The genes are TRBV24-1 and TRBJ1-1; D ambiguous. V lost 5 bases and J 4 bases, leaving 4 bases between the germline ends. The CDR3 is made up of 11 amino acids. In germline, CDR1 is KGHDR, CDR2 SFDVKD. CDR3 in amino acids: CATSGATEAFF. DNA of the CDR3: TGTGCCACCAGTGGTGCCACTGAAGCTTTCTTT.

With respect to this clonotype: A much larger clone sits a single nucleotide away, making a read error possible. V is TRBV20-1 and J is TRBJ2-1; D unclear. Per germline, CDR1 DFQATT and CDR2 SNEGSKA (reference sequence). The germline V and J ends were trimmed by 7 bases and 8 bases, with 21 bases remaining between them. The CDR3 has 14 amino acids. The CDR3 reads CSVSREGFGYEQFF. The CDR3 DNA is TGCAGTGTTAGTCGCGAAGGGTTTGGGTATGAGCAGTTCTTC.

For this clonotype: The junction departs from the called germline gene at one end, perhaps through a read error. This sequence joins TRBV11-2 and TRBJ1-3; a possible D gene is TRBD1 (5 bases). Germline CDR1 and CDR2: SGHAT and FQNNGV. The CDR3 contains 14 residues. CDR3 sequence: CASGLSGARNTIYF. The CDR3 DNA follows: TGTGCCAGCGGCTTAAGCGGGGCAAGAAACACCATATATTTT.

This clonotype was counted a single time. The junction departs from the called germline gene at one end, perhaps through a read error. The chain recombines TRBV19 with TRBJ2-1; D is possibly TRBD1 or TRBD2 (7 bases each). Germline lookup yields CDR1 LNHDA and CDR2 SQIVND (reference sequence). The CDR3 is 15 amino acids. Here the CDR3 reads CASSIGQGGTTEQFF. CDR3 nucleotide sequence: TGTGCCAGTAGTATAGGACAGGGAGGGACTACCGAGCAGTTCTTT.

The CDR3 DNA is TGTGCCAGCAGTAATGGACACCTGGTTATGGGCACTGAAGCTTTCTTT. This translates into CASSNGHLVMGTEAFF. The gene calls are TRBV6-2 or TRBV6-3 and TRBJ1-1; perhaps TRBD1 as D (5 bases). Looked up from germline, CDR1 is MNHEY and CDR2 is SVGEGT. Trimming shortened V by 5 bases and J by 4 bases, and 20 bases separated the two germline ends. The CDR3 is 16 residues long.

CDR3 sequence reads: CASSPQGQGGAYGYTF. The DNA of the CDR3 is TGTGCCAGCAGCCCTCAAGGACAGGGCGGGGCCTATGGCTACACCTTC. The rearrangement joins TRBV28 to TRBJ1-2, with 8 bases matching TRBD1. Germline V gene data show CDR1 as MDHEN and CDR2 as SYDVKM. The CDR3 runs 16 residues. The J segment lost 4 bases and the V segment lost 6 bases, leaving 13 bases of the junction unmatched.

In its sample, this clonotype was seen a few times. A single base separates this from a much larger clone, so it may be a read error. The gene calls are TRBV5-5 and TRBJ2-2; either TRBD1 or TRBD2 may fit D (5 bases each). The V end was cut by 1 base, the J end by 7 bases, with 14 bases between. In germline, CDR1 is SGHKS, CDR2 YYEKEE (reference sequence). CDR3 length: 15 residues. The DNA for the CDR3 is TGTGCCAGCAGCTTGCCCCGAGGGGTCGTCGGGGAGCTGTTTTTT. Its protein is CASSLPRGVVGELFF.

This chain links TRBV6-5 with TRBJ2-7; 10 nucleotides align to TRBD2. The length of the CDR3 is 15 residues. In germline, CDR1 is MNHEY, CDR2 SVGAGI. The V segment lost 8 bases and the J segment 6 bases; nucleotides outside the gene matches: 13. The CDR3 DNA follows: TGTGCCAGCCGTTGGTATTCTAGCGGGAGCTGCGAGCAGTACTTC. It is translated as CASRWYSSGSCEQYF.

Note on this clonotype: An end of the junction differs from the germline gene, which may be a read error. The chain employs TRBV5-6 and TRBJ2-7; no definite D call. Germline values: CDR1 SGHDT, CDR2 YYEEEE. The CDR3 is 12 residues long. CDR3 DNA: TGTGCCACCAGCTATTGGGTGACCGAGCAATACTTC. It specifies CATSYWVTEQYF.

This chain uses TRBV28 with TRBJ1-4, with 7 bases aligning to TRBD1. The CDR3 has 14 amino acids. Germline trimming cut 7 bases from V and 8 bases from J; bases unmatched to any gene: 10. Germline assignment: CDR1 MDHEN and CDR2 SYDVKM. Here the CDR3 reads CASMGQPGNEKLFF. The CDR3 region has the DNA TGTGCCAGCATGGGACAGCCTGGAAACGAAAAACTGTTTTTT.

In the case of this clonotype: Possible read error: a much larger clone is one base away. This chain links TRBV4-1 with TRBJ2-1, with D perhaps TRBD2 (6 bases). Germline V gives CDR1 MGHRA, CDR2 YSYEKL. The CDR3 covers 15 residues. CDR3: CASSQEAAGYNEHFF. The CDR3 DNA sequence: TGCGCCAGCAGCCAAGAAGCTGCGGGGTACAATGAGCACTTCTTC.

On this clonotype itself: Mismatch with germline at one junction end may stem from a read error. The J gene is TRBJ1-5, the V gene TRBV6-5, with D maybe TRBD1 (5 bases). The CDR3 is made up of 15 amino acids. Looked up from germline, CDR1 is MNHEY and CDR2 is SVGAGI. The CDR3 here is CASNYTTEVDQPQHF. CDR3 nucleotide sequence: TGTGCCAGCAATTACACGACAGAGGTAGATCAGCCCCAGCATTTT.